Here is one T cell receptor (beta chain) with its context. The data originate from a study of blood T cell repertoires in COVID-19. About the research overall: COVID-19 samples from acute and convalescent phases originated in the United States, Italy and Spain. PBMCs, B-cell-depleted T cells, or T cells provided the cDNA or gDNA that made up the material.

The CDR3 is 15 residues long. V lost 5 bases and J 5 bases, leaving 18 bases between the germline ends. Germline V lookup: CDR1 MGHDK, CDR2 SYGVNS. Per the original data handling: Scientists estimated how many nucleated cells there were by amplifying reference gene primers. Assay used: immunoSEQ multiplex PCR; TCRdb lists only in-frame clones, some missing. V and J calls and clone size come straight from that table; D and trimming were deduced from the DNA. This sample carries about 120,000 clones, roughly 80% of them seen once, and the ten largest clones take approximately 5.7%. The V call is TRBV25-1, the J call TRBJ1-1; D ambiguous. The sequence was collected from a man in his 60s with acute or convalescent COVID-19. Input material: peripheral blood. The CDR3 loop is CASSPPGAARTEAFF. The DNA of the CDR3 is TGTGCCAGCAGTCCCCCGGGAGCAGCGAGGACTGAAGCTTTCTTT.